This entry features one T cell receptor (beta chain) sequence. Its antigen is currently unknown. Germline CDR1 and CDR2: SQVTM and ANQGSEA. Trimming removed 1 base from V and 0 bases from J, with 9 bases in between. The CDR3 sequence is 14 residues long. Isolated RNA was reverse transcribed in full, so expressed TCRB transcripts were sequenced. Method: immunoSEQ multiplex PCR; TCRdb's copy keeps in-frame clones and lacks some. The table includes 500,000 to 800,000 clones, around 12% detected once. The data stem from a study of beta chain features in type 1 diabetes. It was via CD45RO/CCR7/CD25/CD127/CD95/CD27 that CD4+ naive, central memory, regulatory and stem cell-like memory cells were sorted. The study, taken as a whole, reports: Significant though moderate, a shortening of TCRB CDR3s appeared in all four CD4+ subsets of Type 1 diabetes patients. PCR may have favored shorter templates equally in patients and controls. In these data, an HLA type influence on TCRB rearrangement remained unresolved.

What was sequenced was naive CD4+ T cells from blood. This TCR was recovered from a man aged 25 to 40 with type 1 diabetes. The chain is built from TRBV29-1 and TRBJ1-2; the D is unclear. The CDR3 nucleotides are TGCAGCGTTGAAGTTTGGAAGACTAACTATGGCTACACCTTC. It codes for CSVEVWKTNYGYTF.